This paragraph reports one TCR beta chain. As yet, its antigen is unknown. A much larger clone lies one base from this, so it may be a read error. The record originates from a study of tumor-infiltrating lymphocytes in primary liver carcinoma. Overall study context: The patient group consisted of men and women aged 30 to 69 years. Findings and caveats of the study: Tumors and blood were compared for top-250-clone fraction, and tumors had the significantly higher value (p = 0.039).

Making TCR beta cDNA involved 400 to 600 ng total RNA and a constant-region primer. Libraries covering TCR beta were generated through three nested multiplex PCR rounds (using a slightly modified ARM-PCR). Use of TRBV1-TRBV30 forward primers with a C-beta reverse primer characterized the first two PCR rounds, which lasted about 11 cycles each. TCRdb processed the multiplex PCR reads anew with MiXCR; each CDR3 protein has one entry. The sample lists 90,000 to 150,000 distinct CDR3 sequences; 55% to 65% were seen once. Taking roughly 20-34 mg of unsorted bulk tissue, the authors co-extracted RNA and DNA. Patients diagnosed with primary liver carcinoma received treatment through surgical resection. V dropped 4 bases and J dropped 14; count of bases not matched to a gene: 10. From germline, CDR1 is SGHNT and CDR2 YYREEE (reference sequence). This CDR3 has 15 amino acids.

The V and J genes are TRBV5-4 and TRBJ1-6, with 12 positions matching TRBD1. This sequence was found in a woman aged 55 to 70 with primary liver carcinoma and hepatitis B virus infection. Material: liver tumor tissue from sampling region 1. Subset defined: tumor region T1, superior pole. DNA for the CDR3: TGTGCCAGCAGCGCTCGGGACAGGGGGCGCGAATCCCTCCACTTT. This codes for CASSARDRGRESLHF.